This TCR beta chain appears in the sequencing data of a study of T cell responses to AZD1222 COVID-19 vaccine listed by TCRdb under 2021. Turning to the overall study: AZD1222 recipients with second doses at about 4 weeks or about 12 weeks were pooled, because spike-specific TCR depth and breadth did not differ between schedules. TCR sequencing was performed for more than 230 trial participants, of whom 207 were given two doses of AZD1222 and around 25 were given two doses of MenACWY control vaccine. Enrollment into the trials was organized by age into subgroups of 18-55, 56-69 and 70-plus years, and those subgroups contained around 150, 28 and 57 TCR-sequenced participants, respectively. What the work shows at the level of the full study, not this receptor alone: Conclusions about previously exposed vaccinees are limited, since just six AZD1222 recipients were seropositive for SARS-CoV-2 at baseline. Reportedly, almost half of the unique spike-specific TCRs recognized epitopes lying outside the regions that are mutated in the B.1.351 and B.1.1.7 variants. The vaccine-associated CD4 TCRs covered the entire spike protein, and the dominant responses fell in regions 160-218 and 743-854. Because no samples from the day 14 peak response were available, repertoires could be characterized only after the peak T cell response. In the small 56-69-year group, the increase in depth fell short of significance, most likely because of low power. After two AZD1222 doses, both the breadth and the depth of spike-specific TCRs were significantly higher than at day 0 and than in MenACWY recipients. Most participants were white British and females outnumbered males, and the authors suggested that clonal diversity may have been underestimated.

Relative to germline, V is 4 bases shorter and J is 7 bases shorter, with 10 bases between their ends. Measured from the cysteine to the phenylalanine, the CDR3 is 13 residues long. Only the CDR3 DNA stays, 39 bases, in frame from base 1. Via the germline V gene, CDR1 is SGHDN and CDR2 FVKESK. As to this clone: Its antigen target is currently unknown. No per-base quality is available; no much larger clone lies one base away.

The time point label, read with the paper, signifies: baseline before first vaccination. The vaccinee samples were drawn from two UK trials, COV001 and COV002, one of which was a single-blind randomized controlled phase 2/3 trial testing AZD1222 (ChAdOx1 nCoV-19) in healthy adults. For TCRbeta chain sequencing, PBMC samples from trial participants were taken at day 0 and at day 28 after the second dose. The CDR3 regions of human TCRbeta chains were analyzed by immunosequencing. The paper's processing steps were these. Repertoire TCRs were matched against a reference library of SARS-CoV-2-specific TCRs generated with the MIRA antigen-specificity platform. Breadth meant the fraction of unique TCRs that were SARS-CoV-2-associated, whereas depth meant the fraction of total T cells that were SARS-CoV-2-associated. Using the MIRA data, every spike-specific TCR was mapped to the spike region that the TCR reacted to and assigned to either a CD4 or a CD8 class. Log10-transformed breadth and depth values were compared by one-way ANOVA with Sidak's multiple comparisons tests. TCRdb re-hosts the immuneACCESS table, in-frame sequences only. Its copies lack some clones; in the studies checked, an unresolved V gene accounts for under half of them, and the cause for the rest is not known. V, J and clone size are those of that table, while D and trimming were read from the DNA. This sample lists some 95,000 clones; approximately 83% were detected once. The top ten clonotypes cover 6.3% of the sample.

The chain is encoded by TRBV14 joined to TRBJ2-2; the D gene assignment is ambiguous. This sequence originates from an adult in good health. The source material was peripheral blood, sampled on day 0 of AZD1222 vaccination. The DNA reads TGTGCCAGCAGCCCGAATCGGGTCGGGGAGCTGTTTTTT. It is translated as CASSPNRVGELFF.